The 19 T cell receptor beta chains listed next were all sequenced from one sample in a study of T cell changes during pregnancy in multiple sclerosis. Repertoires were generated with immunoSEQ multiplex PCR, while TCRdb's copy carries only in-frame clones and drops some. This table has around 38,000 clones, around 93% appearing once. Sequencing used CD4+ T cells from peripheral blood mononuclear cells, obtained in the third trimester of pregnancy. The receptors come from a female donor in good health, enrolled as a control in a pregnancy study.

The chain combines TRBV5-1 with TRBJ2-2, with 9 bases fitting TRBD1. Trimming at V came to 4 bases and at J to 3 bases, leaving 4 bases not matched to a gene. Germline CDR1 reads SGHRS; CDR2 reads YFSETQ. The CDR3 consists of 15 residues. The CDR3 coding sequence is TGCGCCAGCAGCACAGGGACAGGGTACACCGGGGAGCTGTTTTTT. This codes for CASSTGTGYTGELFF.

This clone was seen a single time. The rearrangement links TRBV29-1 to TRBJ1-2; 7 positions match TRBD1. CDR1 and CDR2 (germline): SQVTM, ANQGSEA. Losses at the gene ends were 4 bases for V and 6 bases for J; bases not matched to a gene: 8. The CDR3 has 13 residues. The CDR3 here is CSVVLDRVDGYTF. CDR3 bases: TGCAGCGTTGTCCTCGACAGGGTGGATGGCTACACCTTC.

This clone was detected only once. The chain links TRBV11-2 to TRBJ1-1; 10 nucleotides align to TRBD1. The CDR3 runs 12 residues. Trimming removed 3 bases from V and 11 bases from J; junction bases left unmatched: 3. Germline lookup yields CDR1 SGHAT and CDR2 FQNNGV. The CDR3 DNA sequence: TGTGCCAGCAGCTTGACAGGGGGCAAGGCTTTCTTT. It translates to CASSLTGGKAFF.

The chain uses TRBV30 and TRBJ2-1, with TRBD2 matching over 11 bases. V trimming: 6 bases; J trimming: 4 bases; junction bases outside the gene matches: 8. CDR3 length: 15 residues. Germline CDR1 GTSNPN, CDR2 SVGIG (reference sequence). CDR3 amino acids: CACFFWTSGYNEQFF. CDR3 bases: TGTGCCTGCTTCTTCTGGACTAGCGGGTACAATGAGCAGTTCTTC.

V usage is TRBV29-1 and J usage is TRBJ2-1; TRBD2 might be the D (6 bases). The germline V and J ends were trimmed by 4 bases and 10 bases, with 11 bases remaining between them. This CDR3 spans 11 amino acids. CDR1 SQVTM and CDR2 ANQGSEA come from the germline V gene. CDR3 amino acids: CSVGRGREQFF. The CDR3 DNA sequence: TGCAGCGTTGGTCGGGGGAGGGAGCAGTTCTTC.

The genes are TRBV30 and TRBJ1-4; 8 nucleotides match TRBD1. The CDR3 length is 16 residues. Germline assignment: CDR1 GTSNPN and CDR2 SVGIG (reference sequence). V shed 5 bases and J 6 bases; nucleotides not matched to a gene: 14. The CDR3: CAWSGTGSPSDEKLFF. The DNA of the CDR3 is TGTGCCTGGTCGGGGACAGGTAGCCCCTCGGATGAAAAACTGTTTTTT.

This chain links TRBV18 with TRBJ2-1; D not certain. CDR1 and CDR2 from the germline V gene are KGHSH and LQKENI. The CDR3 covers 13 residues. Trimming took off 6 bases at V and 4 bases at J, with 10 bases between the two ends. CDR3 residues: CASSLQKYNEQFF. The CDR3 DNA follows: TGTGCCAGCTCCCTCCAGAAATACAATGAGCAGTTCTTC.

The rearrangement joins TRBV7-2 to TRBJ2-4, with a weak D call TRBD1 (6 bases). Germline V gives CDR1 SGHTA, CDR2 FQGNSA. This CDR3 region has 13 residues. V was pared by 0 bases and J by 9 bases, with 9 bases between. The CDR3 coding sequence is TGTGCCAGCAGCTTAGCTGTAGGGGGCATTCAGTACTTC. This translates into CASSLAVGGIQYF.

The chain joins TRBV13 to TRBJ2-7; 7 nucleotides agree with TRBD1. The CDR3 runs 15 residues. CDR1 PRHDT and CDR2 FYEKMQ come from the germline V gene (reference sequence). V shed 5 bases and J 1 base; nucleotides not matched to a gene: 8. The CDR3 coding sequence is TGTGCCAGCAGCCCCGGAAAGACAGGGTCCTACGAGCAGTACTTC. This sequence encodes CASSPGKTGSYEQYF.

V usage is TRBV28 and J usage is TRBJ1-1; D might be TRBD1 (6 bases). With 8 bases removed from V and 3 bases from J, the gap between germline ends came to 19 bases. Germline V lookup: CDR1 MDHEN, CDR2 SYDVKM. CDR3 size: 15 residues. CDR3 in DNA: TGTGCCAGCCTCTCCCTAAAGGGACATTACACTGAAGCTTTCTTT. It yields the protein CASLSLKGHYTEAFF.

The CDR3 DNA follows: TGTGCCAGTACCCGGGGGGGCAGCGTGAACACTGAAGCTTTCTTT. Protein sequence: CASTRGGSVNTEAFF. This sequence joins TRBV19 and TRBJ1-1, with D possibly matching TRBD1 (6 bases). Trimming removed 7 bases from V and 0 bases from J, with 15 bases in between. CDR3 length equals 15 residues. The germline V gene encodes CDR1 LNHDA and CDR2 SQIVND (reference sequence). Full variable domain (rest looked up from reference TRBV19 and TRBJ1-1): DGGITQSPKYLFRKEGQNVTLSCEQNLNHDAMYWYRQDPGQGLRLIYYSQIVNDFQKGDIAEGYSVSREKKESFPLTVTSAQKNPTAFYLCASTRGGSVNTEAFFGQGTRLTVV.

The CDR3: CASSPDRGIYQPQHF. The CDR3 nucleotides read TGTGCCAGCAGCCCAGACAGGGGCATATATCAGCCCCAGCATTTT. This chain links TRBV7-9 with TRBJ1-5; 8 bases line up with TRBD1. CDR1 is SEHNR, CDR2 FQNEAQ, per germline (reference sequence). CDR3 length: 15 amino acids. V shed 5 bases, J shed 5 bases, and the junction held 8 bases outside the gene matches. Filled out from reference TRBV7-9 and TRBJ1-5, the complete variable domain reads DTGVSQNPRHKITKRGQNVTFRCDPISEHNRLYWYRQTLGQGPEFLTYFQNEAQLEKSRLLSDRFSAERPKGSFSTLEIQRTEQGDSAMYLCASSPDRGIYQPQHFGDGTRLSIL.

The gene calls are TRBV30 and TRBJ1-5; D is possibly TRBD1 (5 bases). With 2 bases removed from V and 0 bases from J, the gap between germline ends came to 23 bases. This CDR3 has 19 amino acids. The germline V gene has CDR1 GTSNPN and CDR2 SVGIG (reference sequence). In DNA form, the CDR3 reads TGTGCCTGGAGTCCCTCCGGGACTTTTGGGATTCATAGCAATCAGCCCCAGCATTTT. Translated, it gives CAWSPSGTFGIHSNQPQHF.

The chain is built from TRBV19 and TRBJ1-2; D gene ambiguous. Deletions cut 5 bases from V and 1 base from J, with 11 bases between. CDR1 is LNHDA, CDR2 SQIVND, per germline (reference sequence). This CDR3 has 14 residues. The CDR3 DNA reads as TGTGCCAGTAGTCGGGTAGCCAATAACTATGGCTACACCTTC. This translates into CASSRVANNYGYTF. The full variable domain, its missing parts supplied by reference TRBV19 and TRBJ1-2, is DGGITQSPKYLFRKEGQNVTLSCEQNLNHDAMYWYRQDPGQGLRLIYYSQIVNDFQKGDIAEGYSVSREKKESFPLTVTSAQKNPTAFYLCASSRVANNYGYTFGSGTRLTVV.

The chain recombines TRBV11-2 with TRBJ2-7; possibly TRBD1 for D (5 bases). Germline loops: CDR1 SGHAT, CDR2 FQNNGV. The CDR3 runs to 17 residues. The ends were cut back, 3 bases at V and 0 bases at J, with 18 bases in the middle. The CDR3 DNA reads as TGTGCCAGCAGCTTTAGATCGTCCAGGGTTAGCTCCTACGAGCAGTACTTC. It translates to CASSFRSSRVSSYEQYF.

J is TRBJ2-7 and V is TRBV18, with D perhaps TRBD2 (7 bases). The ends were cut back, 4 bases at V and 6 bases at J, with 13 bases in the middle. This CDR3 contains 13 residues. The germline V gene encodes CDR1 KGHSH and CDR2 LQKENI. The CDR3 DNA is TGTGCCAGCTCACGGCAGGGAGGGGGCGAGCAGTACTTC. Translating gives CASSRQGGGEQYF.

The rearrangement joins TRBV7-2 to TRBJ2-7; TRBD2 aligns across 14 bases. Germline V gives CDR1 SGHTA, CDR2 FQGNSA. CDR3 length equals 16 residues. Losses at the gene ends were 3 bases for V and 7 bases for J; bases not matched to a gene: 8. In DNA, the CDR3 is TGTGCCAGCAGCTTGGACTATGGGACTAGCGGGAGAGAGCAGTACTTC. It translates to CASSLDYGTSGREQYF.

The chain joins TRBV4-2 to TRBJ1-4, with D maybe TRBD1 (5 bases). The germline gives CDR1 LGHNA, CDR2 YNFKEQ. This CDR3 spans 14 amino acids. The V end lost 0 bases, the J end lost 5 bases, and 7 bases lay between the germline ends. CDR3 in DNA: TGTGCCAGCAGCCAAGATGGGGGGAATGAAAAACTGTTTTTT. As protein: CASSQDGGNEKLFF.

The rearrangement links TRBV5-1 to TRBJ2-2, with 9 bases lining up with TRBD1. The germline CDR1 and CDR2 sequences are SGHRS and YFSETQ. This CDR3 has 16 residues. The trim removed 4 bases at V and 3 bases at J, leaving 7 bases unmatched. CDR3 sequence reads: CASSPGDRADTGELFF. CDR3 DNA sequence: TGCGCCAGCAGCCCGGGGGACAGGGCTGACACCGGGGAGCTGTTTTTT. Together with reference TRBV5-1 and TRBJ2-2, the CDR3 gives the full variable domain: KAGVTQTPRYLIKTRGQQVTLSCSPISGHRSVSWYQQTPGQGLQFLFEYFSETQRNKGNFPGRFSGRQFSNSRSEMNVSTLELGDSALYLCASSPGDRADTGELFFGEGSRLTVL.